These 11 T cell receptor beta chains were all obtained from the same sample, sequenced in a study of T-cell reconstitution after alpha-beta-depleted transplantation in children. Construction of the TCRbeta library involved unique molecular identifiers. TCRdb recomputed calls from the PCR reads with MiXCR, one row per CDR3 protein. The sample lists approximately 230,000 distinct CDR3 sequences, roughly a quarter occurring once. Specimen: PBMCs, collected before TCRalphabeta/CD19-depleted stem cell transplant. Receptors were obtained from a girl aged 2 to 9 with Fanconi anemia, due to receive a stem cell transplant.

This clonotype was picked up a small number of times. The chain uses TRBV4-1 and TRBJ2-7, with 8 bases fitting TRBD2. CDR1 and CDR2 from the germline V gene are MGHRA and YSYEKL. With V trimmed by 6 bases and J by 3 bases, 10 bases remained unmatched. The CDR3 sequence is 15 residues long. DNA of the CDR3: TGCGCCAGCAGGGGTGGGAGCGGGAGTTTCTACGAGCAGTACTTC. Translating gives CASRGGSGSFYEQYF.

Ten or more counts support this clonotype. The chain uses TRBV29-1 and TRBJ1-2; TRBD1 is a possible D gene (5 bases). Germline V CDR1 and CDR2: SQVTM, ANQGSEA. CDR3 length: 11 amino acids. V was clipped by 4 bases and J by 8 bases, with 11 bases between them. CDR3 region: CSVAGSRGYTF. The DNA for the CDR3 is TGCAGCGTTGCAGGGTCTCGGGGCTACACCTTC.

The chain couples TRBV5-4 to TRBJ2-3; D is uncertain. The CDR3 has 17 residues. The V gene's germline CDR1 is SGHNT and CDR2 YYREEE (reference sequence). Trimming cost V 1 base and J 2 bases, with 17 bases left between them. CDR3 DNA sequence: TGTGCCAGCAGCTTGATTTTTTCTGGCGGCAACACAGATACGCAGTATTTT. This gives the protein CASSLIFSGGNTDTQYF.

There are a few counts of this clonotype. The chain recombines TRBV18 with TRBJ2-1, with D perhaps TRBD2 (8 bases). The CDR3 consists of 19 residues. Deletions cut 4 bases from V and 3 bases from J, with 25 bases between. From germline, CDR1 is KGHSH and CDR2 LQKENI. CDR3 in amino acids: CASSLTGGYGQDFYNEQFF. The DNA of the CDR3 is TGTGCCAGCTCACTGACGGGAGGGTATGGACAGGACTTCTACAATGAGCAGTTCTTC.

In this sample, this clonotype turned up many times. This sequence joins TRBV15 and TRBJ2-1, with D uncertain. This CDR3 region has 13 residues. V lost 1 base to trimming and J lost 2 bases, with 3 bases between them. Per the germline V gene, CDR1 is LNHNV and CDR2 is YYDKDF (reference sequence). In DNA form, the CDR3 reads TGTGCCACCAGCAGAGGGGCCTACAATGAGCAGTTCTTC. Translated: CATSRGAYNEQFF.

In this sample, this clonotype turned up many times. V gene TRBV15 combines with J gene TRBJ2-5; D may be TRBD2 (5 bases). Per the germline V gene, CDR1 is LNHNV and CDR2 is YYDKDF (reference sequence). V was cut by 0 bases and J by 4 bases, with 15 bases left in between. The CDR3 is 16 residues long. The CDR3, as DNA: TGTGCCACCAGCAGAGATCTCTACGGGAAGGGAGAGACCCAGTACTTC. This gives the protein CATSRDLYGKGETQYF.

The chain has TRBV20-1 and TRBJ2-7, with 7 bases lining up with TRBD2. Germline V gene data show CDR1 as DFQATT and CDR2 as SNEGSKA (reference sequence). V lost 6 bases, J lost 2 bases, and 7 bases stayed unmatched. The CDR3 spans 13 residues. The CDR3 spells CSAEGGRAYEQYF. In DNA, the CDR3 is TGCAGTGCCGAGGGAGGGAGGGCCTACGAGCAGTACTTC.

This clonotype was found a few times. The chain uses TRBV18 and TRBJ1-1, with D uncertain. The CDR3 contains 13 residues. With 1 base removed from V and 8 bases from J, the gap between germline ends came to 11 bases. Germline V gene lookup returns CDR1 KGHSH and CDR2 LQKENI. This CDR3 is CASSPLIRKEAFF. CDR3 DNA: TGTGCCAGCTCACCACTTATCCGGAAGGAAGCTTTCTTT.

This sequence joins TRBV12-3 or TRBV12-4 and TRBJ2-5; TRBD2 aligns across 11 bases. This CDR3 region has 13 residues. V trimming: 9 bases; J trimming: 5 bases; junction bases outside the gene matches: 5. CDR3 amino acids: CASSGRGMETQYF. CDR3 DNA sequence: TGTGCCAGTAGCGGGAGGGGTATGGAGACCCAGTACTTC.

The DNA of the CDR3 is TGTGCCAGCAGCGGTACAGGGGAAGACTATGGCTACACCTTC. Its protein is CASSGTGEDYGYTF. This chain uses TRBV2 with TRBJ1-2; TRBD1 aligns across 7 bases. There are 14 residues in the CDR3. J was trimmed by 3 bases and V by 6 bases; bases with no gene match: 7. Germline-derived CDR1 and CDR2 are SNHLY and FYNNEI.

This clonotype has more than one count but fewer than ten. This rearrangement joins TRBV20-1 to TRBJ2-7, with TRBD2 matching 13 bases. CDR3 length: 18 residues. V was pared by 6 bases and J by 0 bases, with 14 bases of the junction left unmatched. Germline values: CDR1 DFQATT, CDR2 SNEGSKA (reference sequence). The CDR3 DNA sequence: TGCAGTGCGTCCCGACTAGCGGGAGGATCCCACTCCTCCTACGAGCAGTACTTC. Residues: CSASRLAGGSHSSYEQYF.